The 14 T cell receptor beta chains given below trace back to one sample, sequenced in a study of Ad26.COV2.S vaccination and SARS-CoV-2 variants. Clones were sequenced by immunoSEQ multiplex PCR, and TCRdb holds only the in-frame ones, with some missing. The sample includes about 97,000 clones, about three quarters of them seen just once. Sequencing was performed on peripheral blood, taken after recovery from COVID-19. These TCRs come from a human donor who had recovered from COVID-19.

The rearrangement joins TRBV27 to TRBJ2-2, with D hard to call. The CDR3 extends over 13 amino acids. Trimming took off 5 bases at V and 0 bases at J, with 4 bases between the two ends. Germline V lookup: CDR1 MNHEY, CDR2 SMNVEV (reference sequence). CDR3 nucleotides: TGTGCCAGCAGTCGAACGAACACCGGGGAGCTGTTTTTT. Its translation is CASSRTNTGELFF.

The chain employs TRBV6-2 or TRBV6-3 and TRBJ1-5; D might be TRBD1 (5 bases). The V gene lost 3 bases and the J gene lost 3 bases, with 12 bases spanning the gap. Germline V gives CDR1 MNHEY, CDR2 SVGEGT. This CDR3 region has 15 residues. CDR3 bases: TGTGCCAGCAGTTATAGGGGACGGATCAATCAGCCCCAGCATTTT. Protein: CASSYRGRINQPQHF.

A single count supports this clone. The genes are TRBV30 and TRBJ2-2; 7 bases fit TRBD1. The germline V gene has CDR1 GTSNPN and CDR2 SVGIG (reference sequence). With 8 bases clipped from V and 1 base from J, the junction kept 4 bases outside the gene matches. This CDR3 spans 13 amino acids. CDR3 in DNA: TGTGCCGGAAACAGGGGGAACACCGGGGAGCTGTTTTTT. Its translation is CAGNRGNTGELFF. Using reference TRBV30 and TRBJ2-2 for the parts outside the CDR3, the full variable domain is SQTIHQWPATLVQPVGSPLSLECTVEGTSNPNLYWYRQAAGRGLQLLFYSVGIGQISSEVPQNLSASRPQDRQFILSSKKLLLSDSGFYLCAGNRGNTGELFFGEGSRLTVL.

The chain has TRBV19 and TRBJ2-3, with D possibly being TRBD1 (6 bases). CDR1 and CDR2 (germline): LNHDA, SQIVND (reference sequence). The CDR3 runs to 15 residues. The V end lost 5 bases, the J end lost 4 bases, and 16 bases lay between the germline ends. CDR3 amino acids: CASSVQGGGSDTQYF. In nucleotides, the CDR3 is TGTGCCAGTAGTGTCCAAGGTGGGGGCTCAGATACGCAGTATTTT.

In this sample, this clone turned up a few times. The CDR3 sequence is CASSVFGVRDNQPQHF. The CDR3 DNA sequence: TGTGCCAGCAGTGTGTTTGGAGTTAGGGACAATCAGCCCCAGCATTTT. The chain recombines TRBV2 with TRBJ1-5; D is undetermined. V dropped 4 bases and J dropped 3 bases, with 16 bases sitting between them. Germline CDR1 and CDR2: SNHLY and FYNNEI. This CDR3 is 16 amino acids long.

The chain uses TRBV2 and TRBJ2-3, with D perhaps TRBD2 (6 bases). Germline values: CDR1 SNHLY, CDR2 FYNNEI. The CDR3 loop spans 14 amino acids. V was pared by 6 bases and J by 2 bases, with 12 bases between. As DNA, the CDR3 is TGTGCCAGCAGGGGACTTAGCCCCACAGATACGCAGTATTTT. Its translation is CASRGLSPTDTQYF.

The CDR3 nucleotides read TGCGCCAGCAGCAACGGTGACAGGGATTCACCCCTCCACTTT. This encodes CASSNGDRDSPLHF. The J gene is TRBJ1-6, the V gene TRBV5-1; 7 bases match TRBD1. V shed 4 bases, J shed 8 bases, and the junction held 6 bases outside the gene matches. Germline V gene lookup returns CDR1 SGHRS and CDR2 YFSETQ. CDR3 size: 14 residues.

This clone came up a few times. The rearrangement links TRBV30 to TRBJ2-2, with 7 nucleotides matching TRBD2. This CDR3 has 15 amino acids. Looked up from germline, CDR1 is GTSNPN and CDR2 is SVGIG (reference sequence). V gave up 0 bases and J gave up 6 bases; unmatched junction bases: 7. CDR3 nucleotides: TGTGCCTGGAGTGTACCCGGGGGGAGGGCCGGGGAGCTGTTTTTT. Translation gives CAWSVPGGRAGELFF.

The chain recombines TRBV27 with TRBJ2-2; 8 bases fit TRBD1. J gave up 6 bases and V 2 bases, and 5 bases lay outside the gene matches. This CDR3 comprises 15 residues. The germline CDR1 and CDR2 sequences are MNHEY and SMNVEV (reference sequence). The CDR3: CASSLRDRIAGELFF. The CDR3, as DNA: TGTGCCAGCAGTTTACGGGACAGGATCGCCGGGGAGCTGTTTTTT.

In its sample, this clone was seen a few times. The chain links TRBV5-1 to TRBJ2-2, with D possibly TRBD2 on 6 matching bases. Germline V CDR1 and CDR2: SGHRS, YFSETQ. CDR3 length equals 15 residues. Trimming took 4 bases from V and 6 from J, leaving 16 bases between them. The CDR3 sequence is CASSVQRVGSGELFF. CDR3 in DNA: TGCGCCAGCAGCGTCCAGCGGGTGGGCTCCGGGGAGCTGTTTTTT.

The chain uses TRBV7-2 and TRBJ1-1, with 10 bases aligning to TRBD1. The V and J ends lost 4 bases and 12 bases, in that order; junction bases with no gene match: 8. The CDR3 has 13 residues. CDR1 and CDR2 (germline): SGHTA, FQGNSA. The CDR3 sequence is CASSSTRDRGPFF. CDR3 DNA sequence: TGTGCCAGCAGCTCAACCCGGGACAGGGGTCCTTTCTTT. Filled out from reference TRBV7-2 and TRBJ1-1, the complete variable domain reads GAGVSQSPSNKVTEKGKDVELRCDPISGHTALYWYRQSLGQGLEFLIYFQGNSAPDKSGLPSDRFSAERTGGSVSTLTIQRTQQEDSAVYLCASSSTRDRGPFFGQGTRLTVV.

This chain connects TRBV2 to TRBJ2-7; D gene uncertain. The V gene's germline CDR1 is SNHLY and CDR2 FYNNEI. The CDR3 extends over 11 amino acids. V shed 6 bases and J shed 4 bases, with 7 bases lying between them. For the CDR3, the DNA is TGTGCCAGCAGAGCCAATTACGAGCAGTACTTC. This translates into CASRANYEQYF.

The gene calls are TRBV19 and TRBJ2-7; D is possibly TRBD2 (7 bases). This CDR3 region has 14 residues. CDR1 LNHDA and CDR2 SQIVND come from the germline V gene (reference sequence). Trimming took 4 bases from V and 7 from J, leaving 17 bases between them. The CDR3 reads CASSTPGGRREQYF. CDR3 sequence (DNA): TGTGCCAGTAGTACCCCCGGGGGGCGCCGGGAGCAGTACTTC.

The chain carries TRBV2 and TRBJ1-3; D not certain. Germline assignment: CDR1 SNHLY and CDR2 FYNNEI. Between the trimmed V and J ends, which lost 6 bases and 2 bases, there was a span of 8 bases. This CDR3 has 13 residues. DNA for the CDR3: TGTGCCAGCAGCTACAGTACTGGAAACACCATATATTTT. This sequence encodes CASSYSTGNTIYF.